Below are 30 T cell receptor beta chains sequenced from a single sample in a study of T cell repertoires in cytomegalovirus infection. TCRdb reprocessed the reads via MiXCR and lists one record per CDR3 protein. The sample yields about 110,000 distinct CDR3 sequences, about a tenth seen once. These TCRs' antigens remain unknown. Sequenced sample: PBMCs, sequenced either directly or after in vitro stimulation (not recorded which). The receptors were sampled from a human donor in good health (CMV status not recorded). Some clones in this sample may be carry-over from other donors' samples.

This clonotype was detected a few times. The chain uses TRBV19 and TRBJ1-2, with TRBD1 identical over 10 bases. The CDR3 spans 17 residues. Trimming at V came to 2 bases and at J to 4 bases, leaving 10 bases not matched to a gene. CDR1 LNHDA and CDR2 SQIVND come from the germline V gene (reference sequence). CDR3 nucleotide sequence: TGTGCCAGTAGTATATCCCCGACAGGGGGCATGGGCTATGGCTACACCTTC. Translated: CASSISPTGGMGYGYTF. Looking up the rest from reference TRBV19 and TRBJ1-2 gives the full variable domain: DGGITQSPKYLFRKEGQNVTLSCEQNLNHDAMYWYRQDPGQGLRLIYYSQIVNDFQKGDIAEGYSVSREKKESFPLTVTSAQKNPTAFYLCASSISPTGGMGYGYTFGSGTRLTVV.

V gene TRBV7-2 combines with J gene TRBJ1-5, with D possibly being TRBD1 (5 bases). V gave up 2 bases and J gave up 0 bases, with 14 bases separating them. CDR1 and CDR2 (germline): SGHTA, FQGNSA. The CDR3 is 17 residues long. DNA for the CDR3: TGTGCCAGCAGCTTAAGGGGCCTCCCCTATAGCAATCAGCCCCAGCATTTT. Translation gives CASSLRGLPYSNQPQHF.

The chain links TRBV2 to TRBJ2-5; TRBD2 aligns across 9 bases. J gave up 3 bases and V 6 bases, and 11 bases lay outside the gene matches. Per the germline V gene, CDR1 is SNHLY and CDR2 is FYNNEI. This CDR3 has 16 amino acids. CDR3 sequence reads: CASSGSIAGEEETQYF. The DNA of the CDR3 is TGTGCCAGCAGCGGGAGTATAGCGGGAGAGGAAGAGACCCAGTACTTC.

This clonotype was seen repeatedly, ten times or more. The chain uses TRBV7-9 and TRBJ1-6; D might be TRBD1 (5 bases). Trimming stripped 5 bases from V and 8 bases from J, with 7 bases between. The germline gives CDR1 SEHNR, CDR2 FQNEAQ (reference sequence). This CDR3 spans 12 amino acids. This chain's CDR3 is CASSMGDSPLHF. The CDR3 DNA reads TGTGCCAGCAGCATGGGGGATTCACCCCTCCACTTT.

This clonotype was observed at least ten times. The rearrangement uses TRBV7-8 and TRBJ1-1, with unresolved D. The V gene's germline CDR1 is SGHVS and CDR2 FQNEAQ. This CDR3 contains 13 residues. With 0 bases removed from V and 8 bases from J, the gap between germline ends came to 10 bases. The CDR3: CASSLAGRLEAFF. As DNA, the CDR3 is TGTGCCAGCAGCTTAGCGGGGAGATTGGAAGCTTTCTTT.

In this sample, this clonotype turned up many times. The chain employs TRBV7-9 and TRBJ2-1; D is unclear. The V end was cut by 1 base, the J end by 7 bases, with 2 bases between. The germline V gene has CDR1 SEHNR and CDR2 FQNEAQ (reference sequence). This CDR3 contains 11 residues. This CDR3 is CASSLVNEQFF. The CDR3 DNA is TGTGCCAGCAGCTTAGTGAATGAGCAGTTCTTC.

The chain couples TRBV6-2 or TRBV6-3 to TRBJ2-1, with D unclear. Looked up from germline, CDR1 is MNHEY and CDR2 is SVGEGT. The CDR3 totals 13 residues. V lost 5 bases and J 4 bases, leaving 9 bases between the germline ends. CDR3 in amino acids: CASSPRNYNEQFF. The DNA for the CDR3 is TGTGCCAGCAGTCCCAGAAATTACAATGAGCAGTTCTTC.

This clonotype was detected only a few times. The CDR3 loop is CASSQEGATEKLFF. The DNA of the CDR3 is TGCGCCAGCAGCCAAGAGGGGGCTACCGAAAAACTGTTTTTT. The V gene is TRBV4-1, the J gene TRBJ1-4; possible D gene TRBD1, 6 bases. The germline CDR1 and CDR2 sequences are MGHRA and YSYEKL. The length of the CDR3 is 14 residues. Trimming removed 0 bases at V and 8 bases at J, with 10 bases between.

The table lists this clonotype with many counts. The chain carries TRBV7-9 and TRBJ2-5, with TRBD2 as a possible D gene (5 bases). The CDR3 totals 15 residues. CDR1 and CDR2 from the germline V gene are SEHNR and FQNEAQ (reference sequence). V lost 5 bases, J lost 4 bases, and 17 bases lay in between. The CDR3 loop is CASSHSVSGGETQYF. The CDR3, as DNA: TGTGCCAGCAGCCATAGCGTTTCGGGCGGAGAGACCCAGTACTTC.

Only a few counts were recorded for this clonotype. This rearrangement joins TRBV11-2 to TRBJ2-3; no firm D call. CDR1 and CDR2 from the germline V gene are SGHAT and FQNNGV. The CDR3 runs 12 residues. V lost 5 bases and J lost 5, with 8 bases in between. CDR3 DNA: TGTGCCAGCAGCCTCCTGAGAGATACGCAGTATTTT. Protein: CASSLLRDTQYF.

This clonotype was recorded many times. CDR3 residues: CASSLVGSYNSPLHF. DNA of the CDR3: TGTGCCAGCAGCTTGGTAGGGTCCTATAATTCACCCCTCCACTTT. This chain joins TRBV11-2 and TRBJ1-6; D call uncertain. The CDR3 is 15 residues long. The V end was cut by 3 bases, the J end by 1 base, with 7 bases between. In germline, CDR1 is SGHAT, CDR2 FQNNGV.

This clonotype was recorded at least ten times. V gene TRBV28 combines with J gene TRBJ2-7; possibly TRBD1 for D (5 bases). Per germline, CDR1 MDHEN and CDR2 SYDVKM. V dropped 5 bases and J dropped 2 bases, with 19 bases sitting between them. The CDR3 runs to 16 residues. The CDR3: CASSRRTNQGAYEQYV. Here the CDR3 DNA reads TGTGCCAGCAGTAGAAGGACCAACCAGGGCGCCTACGAGCAGTACGTC.

This clonotype came up many times. In nucleotides, the CDR3 is TGTGCCAGCACCACGAGCGGAGCCTGGGATGGCTACACCTTC. It is translated as CASTTSGAWDGYTF. The J gene is TRBJ1-2, the V gene TRBV7-2; D not resolved. The germline V and J ends were trimmed by 7 bases and 6 bases, with 18 bases remaining between them. Germline loops: CDR1 SGHTA, CDR2 FQGNSA. The CDR3 runs 14 residues.

In this sample, this clonotype turned up a few times. J is TRBJ2-1 and V is TRBV15; 7 nucleotides agree with TRBD2. Per the germline V gene, CDR1 is LNHNV and CDR2 is YYDKDF (reference sequence). V lost 3 bases, J lost 5 bases, and 4 bases stayed unmatched. The CDR3 consists of 14 residues. The CDR3 bases are TGTGCCACCAGCAGGGATCTAGCGGACAATGAGCAGTTCTTC. This translates into CATSRDLADNEQFF.

The table lists this clonotype with a few counts. The rearrangement uses TRBV9 and TRBJ1-1, with a possible D match to TRBD1 (5 bases). Germline values: CDR1 SGDLS, CDR2 YYNGEE. The V and J ends lost 4 bases and 0 bases respectively, with 13 bases between them. The CDR3 is made up of 15 amino acids. Written as DNA, the CDR3 is TGTGCCAGCAGCCCAAGGGACGCCCTGAACACTGAAGCTTTCTTT. Amino acids: CASSPRDALNTEAFF. Supplemented by reference TRBV9 and TRBJ1-1, the full variable domain reads DSGVTQTPKHLITATGQRVTLRCSPRSGDLSVYWYQQSLDQGLQFLIQYYNGEERAKGNILERFSAQQFPDLHSELNLSSLELGDSALYFCASSPRDALNTEAFFGQGTRLTVV.

The J gene is TRBJ1-4, the V gene TRBV12-3 or TRBV12-4; 7 bases line up with TRBD1. V shed 4 bases and J 4 bases; nucleotides not matched to a gene: 12. The CDR3 loop spans 17 amino acids. For the CDR3, the DNA is TGTGCCAGCAGTTCTACCACGGACAGGCGATTTAATGAAAAACTGTTTTTT. This encodes CASSSTTDRRFNEKLFF.

By frequency in the sample, this clonotype is medium-sized (0.01 to 0.1%). This sequence joins TRBV7-2 and TRBJ2-3; D may be TRBD2 (6 bases). The CDR3 is 15 amino acids. V lost 0 bases and J lost 5, with 12 bases in between. From germline, CDR1 is SGHTA and CDR2 FQGNSA. CDR3 sequence: CASSLAGLPRDTQYF. The CDR3 DNA follows: TGTGCCAGCAGCTTAGCGGGACTCCCTCGAGATACGCAGTATTTT.

Many counts were recorded for this clonotype. The V gene is TRBV27, the J gene TRBJ2-2, with D hard to call. CDR3 length: 15 residues. Germline V gene sequence: CDR1 MNHEY, CDR2 SMNVEV (reference sequence). V was pared by 0 bases and J by 0 bases, with 5 bases between. The CDR3 protein is CASSLSIANTGELFF. The CDR3, as DNA: TGTGCCAGCAGTTTATCAATCGCGAACACCGGGGAGCTGTTTTTT.

This clonotype was seen only a few times. The chain recombines TRBV27 with TRBJ1-2; 7 nucleotides align to TRBD1. This CDR3 has 16 amino acids. Germline assignment: CDR1 MNHEY and CDR2 SMNVEV (reference sequence). V lost 5 bases and J lost 0; bases outside the gene matches: 9. CDR3 bases: TGTGCCAGCAGTCCCCAAGGGGGCCTCACTAACTATGGCTACACCTTC. Residues: CASSPQGGLTNYGYTF.

This clonotype showed up many times. The chain has TRBV7-8 and TRBJ1-5; 10 positions match TRBD1. The CDR3 consists of 19 residues. Germline CDR1 and CDR2: SGHVS and FQNEAQ. V lost 2 bases and J lost 2; bases outside the gene matches: 12. CDR3 sequence (DNA): TGTGCCAGCAGCTTATTAGTTTGGACAGGGGGTGAGGGCAATCAGCCCCAGCATTTT. Translated, it gives CASSLLVWTGGEGNQPQHF.

This clonotype has more than one count but fewer than ten. V is TRBV10-3 and J is TRBJ1-5, with 8 bases identical to TRBD1. This CDR3 is 15 amino acids long. Germline CDR1 reads ENHRY; CDR2 reads SYGVKD. V trimming: 6 bases; J trimming: 6 bases; junction bases outside the gene matches: 10. In nucleotides, the CDR3 is TGTGCCATCAGCGAAACAGGGGGAGACGGTCAGCCCCAGCATTTT. It yields the protein CAISETGGDGQPQHF.

This clonotype was counted at least ten times. This chain connects TRBV4-1 to TRBJ1-2; D perhaps matches TRBD1 (5 bases). Germline CDR1 and CDR2: MGHRA and YSYEKL. This CDR3 contains 14 residues. The ends were cut back, 5 bases at V and 2 bases at J, with 12 bases in the middle. The CDR3 sequence: CASSYPDRNYGYTF. The CDR3 DNA is TGCGCCAGCAGCTATCCAGACAGAAACTATGGCTACACCTTC.

Many counts were recorded for this clonotype. The J gene is TRBJ2-1, the V gene TRBV2; 9 positions agree with TRBD2. This CDR3 has 15 residues. The germline V gene encodes CDR1 SNHLY and CDR2 FYNNEI. After removal of 6 bases from V and 2 bases from J, the junction contained 5 bases not matched to a gene. Here the CDR3 reads CASRRAGGTYNEQFF. The CDR3 coding sequence is TGTGCCAGCAGGAGGGCGGGAGGGACCTACAATGAGCAGTTCTTC. The full variable domain, completed using reference TRBV2 and TRBJ2-1, is EPEVTQTPSHQVTQMGQEVILRCVPISNHLYFYWYRQILGQKVEFLVSFYNNEISEKSEIFDDQFSVERPDGSNFTLKIRSTKLEDSAMYFCASRRAGGTYNEQFFGPGTRLTVL.

The chain employs TRBV7-9 and TRBJ2-7, with 7 positions matching TRBD1. CDR3 length: 15 amino acids. Germline V gene sequence: CDR1 SEHNR, CDR2 FQNEAQ (reference sequence). The V and J ends lost 5 bases and 6 bases, in that order; junction bases with no gene match: 13. The CDR3 is CASSPLGQGVVEQYV. CDR3 in DNA: TGTGCCAGCAGCCCCCTGGGGCAGGGGGTAGTCGAGCAGTACGTC.

A few counts support this clonotype. The rearrangement uses TRBV19 and TRBJ2-1; either TRBD1 or TRBD2 may fit D (5 bases each). The CDR3 covers 14 residues. The germline CDR1 and CDR2 sequences are LNHDA and SQIVND (reference sequence). V dropped 6 bases and J dropped 8 bases, with 17 bases sitting between them. CDR3 residues: CASRNINRGHEQFF. The CDR3 DNA reads as TGTGCCAGTAGGAATATCAATCGGGGCCATGAGCAGTTCTTC.

This clonotype was seen a few times. The chain has TRBV7-2 and TRBJ2-7, with TRBD2 identical over 10 bases. In germline, CDR1 is SGHTA, CDR2 FQGNSA. The CDR3 has 14 residues. The J segment lost 7 bases and the V segment lost 2 bases, leaving 5 bases of the junction unmatched. CDR3 sequence reads: CASSLTSGMGEQYF. The CDR3, as DNA: TGTGCCAGCAGCTTAACTAGCGGGATGGGGGAGCAGTACTTC.

In its sample, this clonotype was seen many times. The chain joins TRBV19 to TRBJ1-3; 7 bases fit TRBD1. This CDR3 spans 16 amino acids. The V gene's germline CDR1 is LNHDA and CDR2 SQIVND (reference sequence). J was trimmed by 2 bases and V by 5 bases; bases with no gene match: 9. CDR3 coding DNA: TGTGCCAGTAGTCTAAGGGGACAGCGAACTGGAAACACCATATATTTT. Protein sequence: CASSLRGQRTGNTIYF.

The sample holds many counts of this clonotype. The J gene is TRBJ2-3, the V gene TRBV11-3; TRBD2 matches at 9 bases. The CDR3 totals 18 residues. The germline V gene encodes CDR1 SGHNT and CDR2 YENEEA. V trimming: 2 bases; J trimming: 6 bases; junction bases outside the gene matches: 15. CDR3 loop: CASSLFPIFAGGMDTQYF. As DNA, the CDR3 is TGTGCCAGCAGCTTATTCCCGATCTTTGCGGGGGGGATGGATACGCAGTATTTT.

The chain employs TRBV5-3 and TRBJ2-7; D gene ambiguous. TRBV5-3 is an ORF, with its function uncertain. The CDR3 spans 14 residues. Trimming shortened V by 8 bases and J by 5 bases, and 20 bases separated the two germline ends. CDR3 in DNA: TGTGCCAGCAGCACCGGGTCCGCCTGGAACGAGCAGTACTTC. It translates to CASSTGSAWNEQYF.

This clonotype was detected ten times or more. The chain's CDR3 is CASSLGWRGAEGYTF. The CDR3 DNA is TGTGCCAGCAGCTTAGGGTGGAGGGGGGCGGAAGGCTACACCTTC. This sequence joins TRBV7-2 and TRBJ1-2; a possible D gene is TRBD1 (6 bases). V dropped 1 base and J dropped 8 bases, with 17 bases sitting between them. Germline-derived CDR1 and CDR2 are SGHTA and FQGNSA. The CDR3 is made up of 15 amino acids.